This is a list of T cell receptor beta chains from one sample in a study of T cells after yellow fever vaccination. TCRdb ran MiXCR on the 5' RACE reads and lists one entry per CDR3 protein. The top ten clones hold 2.9% of a sample with around 180,000 distinct CDR3 sequences, approximately 6.2% of them seen once. Sequencing was performed on CD4+ T cells sorted from PBMCs, taken on the day of the first yellow fever vaccination. The receptors were sampled from a man in his late teens or twenties who received the YFV17D yellow fever vaccine. Both conserved end residues are part of each CDR3. The D gene is left open where the match is weak. Rows give clone size only sometimes, using once, few, many, or a class for an expanded clone.

clone_size j_call cdr3_length d_call v_call cdr3_aa cdr3_nt
- TRBJ2-3 14 - TRBV7-6 CASRLGPTTDTQYF TGTGCCAGCAGACTTGGACCTACCACAGATACGCAGTATTTT
- TRBJ2-1 14 TRBD1 TRBV19 CASSLGDSNNEQFF TGTGCCAGTAGTCTCGGGGACAGTAACAATGAGCAGTTCTTC
- TRBJ2-3 13 - TRBV7-2 CAGQSRGTDTQYF TGTGCCGGCCAGAGCAGGGGCACAGATACGCAGTATTTT
few TRBJ2-1 15 TRBD1 TRBV7-2 CASSLVGQGVNEQFF TGTGCCAGCAGCTTAGTAGGACAGGGCGTCAATGAGCAGTTCTTC
many TRBJ2-5 13 - TRBV20-1 CSARVAGKETQYF TGCAGTGCTAGAGTGGCAGGGAAAGAGACCCAGTACTTC
many TRBJ2-5 13 - TRBV2 CASSVGRGETQYF TGTGCCAGCAGTGTTGGTCGGGGGGAGACCCAGTACTTC
- TRBJ1-5 12 - TRBV7-2 CASSLDSEPEHF TGTGCCAGCAGCTTAGATTCGGAGCCCGAGCATTTT
many TRBJ2-2 15 - TRBV15 CATSRDSVRSGELFF TGTGCCACCAGCAGAGATTCCGTCCGGTCCGGGGAGCTGTTTTTT
many TRBJ1-3 16 - TRBV5-1 CASSLSSSLSGNTIYF TGCGCCAGCAGCTTGTCCTCCTCTCTCTCTGGAAACACCATATATTTT
- TRBJ2-2 15 - TRBV12-3/TRBV12-4 CASSLQDLYTGELFF TGTGCCAGCAGCCTACAGGACTTATACACCGGGGAGCTGTTTTTT
many TRBJ2-5 15 TRBD1 TRBV7-8 CASSPRTGSQETQYF TGTGCCAGCAGCCCCAGGACAGGTAGTCAAGAGACCCAGTACTTC
many TRBJ1-5 13 - TRBV29-1 CSVGWGRNQPQHF TGCAGCGTTGGTTGGGGTCGCAATCAGCCCCAGCATTTT
many TRBJ2-3 15 - TRBV7-2 CASSPPRVSTDTQYF TGTGCCAGCAGCCCACCGAGGGTGAGCACAGATACGCAGTATTTT
many TRBJ2-5 14 TRBD1 TRBV7-9 CASSLGTGSETQYF TGTGCCAGCAGCTTAGGGACAGGATCAGAGACCCAGTACTTC
- TRBJ1-2 12 - TRBV12-3/TRBV12-4 CASSLLGYGYTF TGTGCCAGCAGTTTATTGGGTTATGGCTACACCTTC
few TRBJ1-2 13 - TRBV6-5 CASSPRFNYGYTF TGTGCCAGCAGTCCACGATTTAACTATGGCTACACCTTC
many TRBJ2-5 15 - TRBV15 CATSRDNRERETQYF TGTGCCACCAGCAGAGATAACAGGGAAAGGGAGACCCAGTACTTC
many TRBJ1-2 14 - TRBV28 CASSTSGSGYGYTF TGTGCCAGCAGCACGAGCGGGTCCGGATATGGCTACACCTTC
- TRBJ2-3 14 - TRBV12-3/TRBV12-4 CASSLKASGDTQYF TGTGCCAGCAGTTTAAAGGCATCGGGAGATACGCAGTATTTT
many TRBJ2-2 14 - TRBV3-1 CASSQGRDTGELFF TGTGCCAGCAGCCAAGGGCGGGACACCGGGGAGCTGTTTTTT
many TRBJ2-4 15 - TRBV4-1 CASSHASVTGTRVDF TGCGCCAGCAGCCACGCCTCCGTAACCGGGACACGAGTGGACTTC
few TRBJ2-3 16 - TRBV5-6 CASSSPPGERTDTQYF TGTGCCAGCAGCTCCCCCCCCGGGGAGAGGACAGATACGCAGTATTTT
many TRBJ1-1 13 - TRBV12-3/TRBV12-4 CASSDNVNTEAFF TGTGCCAGCAGTGACAACGTTAACACTGAAGCTTTCTTT
many TRBJ1-2 14 - TRBV4-3 CASSQVEGAGGYTF TGCGCCAGCAGCCAAGTGGAAGGGGCAGGAGGCTACACCTTC
few TRBJ2-5 13 - TRBV10-3 CAITPGQQETQYF TGTGCCATCACGCCGGGACAACAAGAGACCCAGTACTTC
- TRBJ1-1 13 TRBD1 TRBV19 CASSTGQGAEAFF TGTGCCAGTAGTACAGGACAGGGGGCTGAAGCTTTCTTT
many TRBJ2-1 13 - TRBV2 CASSALRSNEQFF TGTGCCAGCAGTGCTCTCCGGTCTAATGAGCAGTTCTTC
few TRBJ1-3 13 - TRBV28 CASSVTAANTIYF TGTGCCAGCAGTGTGACTGCGGCGAACACCATATATTTT
- TRBJ2-3 11 - TRBV2 CASSDTDTQYF TGTGCCAGCAGTGACACAGATACGCAGTATTTT
- TRBJ2-2 14 - TRBV4-3 CASSRWPGPGELFF TGCGCCAGCAGCCGATGGCCGGGCCCCGGGGAGCTGTTTTTT
- TRBJ2-5 14 TRBD1 TRBV20-1 CSAPLRDRGETQYF TGCAGTGCTCCTCTCCGGGACAGGGGAGAGACCCAGTACTTC
many TRBJ1-1 15 - TRBV2 CASAGRTFMGTEAFF TGTGCCAGCGCGGGACGGACGTTCATGGGCACTGAAGCTTTCTTT
many TRBJ2-3 13 - TRBV5-1 CASKAGSTDTQYF TGCGCCAGCAAGGCGGGGAGCACAGATACGCAGTATTTT
- TRBJ2-7 13 - TRBV10-2 CASSGAPAGEQYF TGCGCCAGCAGTGGAGCCCCCGCTGGCGAGCAGTACTTC
many TRBJ2-7 15 TRBD2 TRBV12-3/TRBV12-4 CASSLASGSTYEQYF TGTGCCAGCAGTTTGGCTAGCGGGTCCACCTACGAGCAGTACTTC
many TRBJ2-2 15 TRBD1 TRBV18 CASSISTGFAGELFF TGTGCCAGCTCAATCTCGACAGGGTTCGCCGGGGAGCTGTTTTTT
- TRBJ2-7 14 TRBD1 TRBV6-6 CASRRTGSSYEQYF TGTGCCAGCAGGAGGACAGGGAGCTCCTACGAGCAGTACTTC
many TRBJ1-1 16 - TRBV4-1 CASSQGRARGGTEAFF TGCGCCAGCAGCCAAGGGCGGGCGAGGGGAGGGACTGAAGCTTTCTTT
- TRBJ2-5 15 - TRBV9 CASSRGGGPQETQYF TGTGCCAGCAGCCGAGGGGGGGGTCCTCAAGAGACCCAGTACTTC
- TRBJ2-7 13 - TRBV4-2 CAISPALLYEQYF TGTGCCATCAGCCCTGCCCTACTCTACGAGCAGTACTTC
many TRBJ2-5 13 - TRBV10-3 CAIKGGWEETQYF TGTGCCATCAAGGGGGGATGGGAAGAGACCCAGTACTTC
few TRBJ1-5 11 TRBD1 TRBV25-1 CASRGRQGRHF TGTGCCAGCAGGGGGCGACAGGGAAGACATTTT
few TRBJ2-3 12 - TRBV4-1 CASSQILDTQYF TGCGCCAGCAGCCAAATTTTAGATACGCAGTATTTT
few TRBJ2-5 12 - TRBV6-2/TRBV6-3 CASSFDFGPQYF TGTGCCAGCAGCTTCGACTTTGGGCCCCAGTACTTC
many TRBJ1-2 13 - TRBV18 CASSPEGDYGYTF TGTGCCAGCTCACCAGAGGGGGACTATGGCTACACCTTC
- TRBJ2-3 16 - TRBV18 CASSPRLAQPTDTQYF TGTGCCAGCTCACCACGCCTAGCGCAGCCCACAGATACGCAGTATTTT
many TRBJ2-3 14 - TRBV10-2 CASSEQQGTDTQYF TGCGCCAGCAGTGAGCAACAGGGCACAGATACGCAGTATTTT
few TRBJ1-2 13 - TRBV12-3/TRBV12-4 CASSSGTFYGYTF TGTGCCAGCAGCTCCGGAACTTTCTATGGCTACACCTTC
many TRBJ2-7 14 - TRBV5-1 CASSLDTPGREQYF TGCGCCAGCAGCCTGGACACCCCGGGGCGCGAGCAGTACTTC
many TRBJ2-1 15 TRBD2 TRBV3-1 CASSQDAGGAPEQFF TGTGCCAGCAGCCAAGATGCCGGGGGGGCCCCCGAGCAGTTCTTC
- TRBJ2-1 16 - TRBV7-2 CASSGTSGRSFNEQFF TGTGCCAGCAGCGGGACCTCGGGACGGTCGTTCAATGAGCAGTTCTTC
- TRBJ1-6 13 - TRBV20-1 CSATKGYNSPLHF TGCAGTGCTACTAAGGGGTATAATTCACCCCTCCACTTT
many TRBJ1-1 15 TRBD1 TRBV19 CASSIGGTANTEAFF TGTGCCAGTAGTATAGGCGGGACAGCTAACACTGAAGCTTTCTTT
many TRBJ1-1 15 - TRBV5-1 CASSLGLVLNTEAFF TGCGCCAGCAGCTTGGGACTAGTGCTGAACACTGAAGCTTTCTTT